The rows below give T cell receptor beta chains drawn from one sample of a study of Ad26.COV2.S vaccination and SARS-CoV-2 variants. Libraries were prepared by immunoSEQ multiplex PCR; TCRdb keeps only in-frame clonotypes and omits some of them. The sample has roughly 450,000 clones; 75% to 95% are singletons. Material: peripheral blood, obtained in a trial of Ad26.COV2.S vaccine versus placebo. These receptors came from a person aged 18-60 years who received the Ad26.COV2.S COVID-19 vaccine or a placebo. CDR3s include the opening cysteine and the closing phenylalanine or tryptophan. D genes are given only for firm matches. Not all rows give a size; the values are once, few, many and, for expanded clones, a class.

>-|TRBV4-3|-|17|TRBJ2-3
CASSQVFGSLGTDTQYF
TGCGCCAGCAGCCAAGTTTTCGGGTCGTTAGGCACAGATACGCAGTATTTT
>-|TRBV28|-|12|TRBJ2-3
CASGTVKDTQYF
TGTGCCAGCGGAACCGTCAAGGATACGCAGTATTTT
>-|TRBV25-1|-|12|TRBJ1-1
CASSGVATEAFF
TGTGCCAGCAGTGGTGTGGCCACTGAAGCTTTCTTT
>-|TRBV5-6|-|13|TRBJ2-5
CASSFNPTETQYF
TGTGCCAGCAGCTTCAATCCAACAGAGACCCAGTACTTC
>-|TRBV30|-|13|TRBJ1-2
CAWSSYGNYGYTF
TGTGCCTGGAGTTCTTATGGGAATTATGGCTACACCTTC
>-|TRBV18|-|15|TRBJ1-6
CASSQTDSSNSPLHF
TGTGCCAGCTCCCAAACCGACAGCTCTAATTCACCCCTCCACTTT
>-|TRBV4-3|once|15|TRBJ2-3
CASSQDRGNTDTQYF
TGCGCCAGCAGCCAGGACAGAGGAAACACAGATACGCAGTATTTT
>TRBD2|TRBV2|-|17|TRBJ2-1
CASGGGTGTSVYNEQFF
TGTGCCAGCGGGGGGGGTACCGGGACTTCCGTATACAATGAGCAGTTCTTC
>TRBD1|TRBV15|-|15|TRBJ1-2
CATSRVRTGENGYTF
TGTGCCACCAGCAGAGTTCGGACAGGCGAGAATGGCTACACCTTC
>-|TRBV29-1|-|14|TRBJ2-3
CSVEGVVGWDTQYF
TGCAGCGTTGAGGGGGTCGTAGGGTGGGATACGCAGTATTTT
>TRBD2|TRBV29-1|-|14|TRBJ2-7
CSVEGAGGDYEQYF
TGCAGCGTTGAAGGGGCGGGAGGGGACTACGAGCAGTACTTC
>-|TRBV27|-|14|TRBJ2-6
CASSFSTGANVLTF
TGTGCCAGCAGTTTCTCGACTGGGGCCAACGTCCTGACTTTC
>TRBD2|TRBV7-2|-|15|TRBJ2-1
CASSGTGTRDNEQFF
TGTGCCAGCAGCGGAACCGGGACTAGAGACAATGAGCAGTTCTTC
>-|TRBV7-8|once|14|TRBJ2-7
CASSAERRAYEQYF
TGTGCCAGCAGCGCTGAGCGGAGGGCGTACGAGCAGTACTTC
>TRBD2|TRBV24-1|-|15|TRBJ2-5
CATSELAGGQETQYF
TGTGCCACCAGTGAACTAGCGGGGGGACAAGAGACCCAGTACTTC
>-|TRBV5-5|-|11|TRBJ2-1
CASSNINEQFF
TGTGCCAGCAGCAACATTAATGAGCAGTTCTTC
>-|TRBV15|-|14|TRBJ1-2
CATSRTSRNYGYTF
TGTGCCACCAGCAGAACCTCAAGGAACTATGGCTACACCTTC
>-|TRBV20-1|-|11|TRBJ2-1
CSARDENEQFF
TGCAGTGCTAGGGACGAAAATGAGCAGTTCTTC
>-|TRBV9|once|15|TRBJ1-4
CASSVLGSPREKLFF
TGTGCCAGCAGCGTATTGGGGAGCCCACGCGAAAAACTGTTTTTT
>TRBD1|TRBV14|-|19|TRBJ2-6
CASSHLGGTGNSGANVLTF
TGTGCCAGCAGCCACCTAGGGGGGACAGGTAACTCTGGGGCCAACGTCCTGACTTTC
>-|TRBV5-6|-|16|TRBJ1-3
CASSLATGRSGNTIYF
TGTGCCAGCAGCTTGGCAACAGGGCGGTCTGGAAACACCATATATTTT
>-|TRBV29-1|-|13|TRBJ2-1
CSVKSGVNNEQFF
TGCAGCGTGAAATCCGGGGTCAACAATGAGCAGTTCTTC
>TRBD2|TRBV5-1|-|16|TRBJ2-1
CASSFSTSGSYNEQFF
TGCGCCAGCAGCTTCTCGACTAGCGGGTCCTACAATGAGCAGTTCTTC
>-|TRBV7-6|-|14|TRBJ2-1
CASSLAGSTVEQFF
TGTGCCAGCAGCTTAGCAGGGAGTACGGTTGAGCAGTTCTTC
>-|TRBV3-1/TRBV3-2|once|15|TRBJ1-2
CASSQGTGHSYGYTF
TGTGCCAGCAGCCAAGGTACCGGACACAGCTATGGCTACACCTTC
>-|TRBV6-5|-|15|TRBJ1-2
CASRPPEVSNYGYTF
TGTGCCAGCAGACCCCCGGAGGTATCTAACTATGGCTACACCTTC
>-|TRBV10-3|-|13|TRBJ2-1
CAISEPGVNEQFF
TGTGCCATCAGTGAGCCTGGGGTGAATGAGCAGTTCTTC
>TRBD1|TRBV7-9|-|14|TRBJ1-2
CASSLEWDRGRYTF
TGTGCCAGCAGCTTAGAATGGGACAGGGGAAGGTACACCTTC
>TRBD2|TRBV7-8|-|17|TRBJ2-2
CASSLAGIGLVIGELFF
TGTGCCAGCAGCTTAGCGGGGATAGGACTAGTAATCGGGGAGCTGTTTTTT
>TRBD2|TRBV28|-|15|TRBJ2-1
CASSLPSGGYNEQFF
TGTGCCAGCAGTTTACCTAGCGGGGGGTACAATGAGCAGTTCTTC
>TRBD1|TRBV3-1/TRBV3-2|-|14|TRBJ1-6
CASSWTGSNSPLHF
TGTGCCAGCTCTTGGACAGGGTCAAATTCACCCCTCCACTTT
>-|TRBV7-2|-|15|TRBJ2-1
CASSLARGDYNEQFF
TGTGCCAGCAGCTTGGCCAGGGGAGACTACAATGAGCAGTTCTTC
>TRBD2|TRBV29-1|-|13|TRBJ2-5
CSVSLAGMETQYF
TGCAGCGTTTCGTTAGCGGGAATGGAGACCCAGTACTTC
>TRBD2|TRBV27|-|14|TRBJ2-7
CASSPALAVYEQYF
TGTGCCAGCAGTCCAGCGCTAGCGGTCTACGAGCAGTACTTC
>-|TRBV30|-|13|TRBJ1-2
CAWSPVQQFAGAF
TGTGCCTGGAGTCCGGTACAACAGTTCGCCGGGGCCTTC
>-|TRBV28|-|12|TRBJ1-1
CASSLGEGRAFF
TGTGCCAGCAGTTTGGGGGAAGGAAGAGCTTTCTTT
>-|TRBV6-5|-|15|TRBJ2-3
CASSVTPTSTDTQYF
TGTGCCAGCAGCGTAACACCAACTAGCACAGATACGCAGTATTTT
>-|TRBV20-1|-|12|TRBJ2-5
CSASPQQETQYF
TGCAGTGCTAGTCCCCAACAAGAGACCCAGTACTTC
>TRBD1|TRBV30|once|13|TRBJ2-7
CAWRKTGVYEQYF
TGTGCCTGGAGGAAGACAGGGGTCTACGAGCAGTACTTC
>-|TRBV10-2|-|15|TRBJ1-5
CASSLQGRGSQPQHF
TGCGCCAGCTCACTACAGGGTCGCGGGAGTCAGCCCCAGCATTTT
>TRBD1|TRBV28|-|14|TRBJ2-1
CASSLTGARDEQFF
TGTGCCAGCAGTTTAACAGGGGCCCGGGATGAGCAGTTCTTC
>-|TRBV11-3|-|15|TRBJ2-6
CASSRGGTGANVLTF
TGTGCCAGCAGCCGTGGGGGAACCGGGGCCAACGTCCTGACTTTC